Included here is one T cell receptor (beta chain) sequence, with context. Its cognate antigen has yet to be identified. The record has no base qualities; no much larger clone is one base away. Library preparation was by the immunoSEQ multiplex PCR assay. For the multiplex PCR, a mixture combining 60 forward primers for TCR Vbeta segments and 13 reverse primers for TCR Jbeta segments was used. A multiplex PCR assay on genomic DNA amplified the CDR3 region of rearranged TCR beta genes. The Illumina HiSeq System was used to sequence the amplified TCR beta libraries as 87-base-pair reads. Concerning the study's data processing: Across the 640 or so repertoires, a later analysis counted roughly 84 million unique TCR beta chains, 9.5 million to 13 million of which were shared by at least two donors. A nearest-neighbor algorithm error-corrected the raw reads and collapsed the reads into unique sequences, merging closely related sequences to remove PCR and sequencing errors. Alignment of CDR3 sequences to IMGT reference sequences was used to assign V, D and J gene segments. Each retained sequence needed at least a six-nucleotide match to both a V gene segment and a J gene segment. Rearrangements were called productive when the CDR3 lacked stop codons and stayed in frame with V and J; all others were non-productive. CDR3 was defined according to IMGT convention as the region running from the second conserved V-encoded cysteine to the conserved J-encoded phenylalanine. The earlier analysis of 500 to 750 of the donors excluded any sequence lacking an unambiguous match to a single V gene segment. An earlier analysis of several hundred of the donors called V segments functional above 56.7% productive rearrangements and segregating when the between-donor standard deviation exceeded 5%. A statistical classification framework was developed to diagnose cytomegalovirus status using the catalog of TCR beta chain sequences. In a later analysis, TCR nucleotide sequences were compared against IMGT/GENE-DB human TR gene sequences so that V and J genes could be assigned. The TCRdist pipeline was used in a later analysis to assign CDR3 sequences and most-parsimonious VDJ recombination scenarios. In a later analysis, each TCR beta chain was defined by its CDR3 amino acid sequence together with its V-gene family, and reads without a unique V-gene family were excluded. A later analysis removed 592 highly shared, low-generation-probability nucleotide sequences to deal with suspected cross-contamination and a sequencing artifact. In a later analysis, a clonal expansion index was calculated for each public chain from normalized within-repertoire ranks of inferred template counts. Generation probabilities in a later analysis came from a VDJ recombination model fitted to out-of-frame rearrangements, and those results were checked against IGoR. In a later analysis, TCR-TCR, TCR-HLA and TCR-CMV co-occurrence was scored with hypergeometric tests, and a repertoire-size bias correction was applied to TCR pairs. To estimate false discovery rates, a later analysis permuted the HLA or CMV assignments 20 times. In a later analysis, co-occurring TCRs were grouped using DBSCAN, and TCRdist sequence similarity was added for clustering within HLA-allele-positive subsets. Repertoires with fewer than 30,000 or more than 120,000 public chains were left out of co-occurrence clustering, as were four to six repertoires with anomalous nucleotide sharing. Here the immuneACCESS table is served through TCRdb, limited to in-frame sequences with V and J called. Missing clones are a known gap in these copies; in checked studies unresolved V genes cover under half, and the rest lacks a known reason. From that table come the V and J calls and clone size; the DNA was used to work out D and trimming. In this sample the table shows about 130,000 clones, 81% of which occur a single time. The ten largest clones capture about 0.74% of the sample.

CDR1 and CDR2 are drawn from the germline V gene: MDHEN, SYDVKM. The CDR3 spans 15 residues, from the cysteine through the phenylalanine. Of all the DNA, just the CDR3 is kept, 45 bases in frame from base 1. V drops 5 bases and J drops 4 bases, leaving 17 bases in between. This entry comes from a study of cytomegalovirus exposure and HLA in healthy donors (dated by TCRdb to the late 2010s). Regarding the research as a whole: An earlier analysis of about 530 of the donors reported approximately 280 Gb of sequence data and 90 million to 120 million unique TCR beta sequences obtained from some 170 million T cells. About 300 gigabases of sequencing data and 70 million to 100 million unique TCR sequences were included in an early release covering 500 to 750 HLA-typed donors. The genetic ancestry cluster associated with self-reported Caucasian donors included roughly four fifths of the 398 genotyped donors. The study was designed to test whether signatures of past pathogen exposure could be identified by cataloging public T cell receptors. The study profiled the T cell repertoires of approximately 700 subjects by immunosequencing and related them to cytomegalovirus serostatus. A separate validation cohort of roughly 110 different subjects was used in addition to the roughly 640-subject first cohort. High-throughput TCR immunosequencing, statistical association of individual TCRs with disease status, and machine learning were combined to predict cytomegalovirus infection status. In a later analysis, previously published TCR beta repertoires from about 670 donors were re-analyzed and high-resolution HLA genotyping was added so that TCR occurrence patterns could be studied. Rather than drawing on any new phenotypic data, the later analysis identified candidate immune exposures from TCR beta sequences and the way those sequences occurred across donors. To decide whether each TCR beta V gene segment behaved as functional or pseudogenic, an earlier analysis of over 500 of the donors relied on high-throughput TCR beta sequencing. Donor age, sex, ethnicity and CMV serostatus were collected together with the repertoire data. In a later genetic analysis, genome-wide SNP genotypes for about 55% of the roughly 700 donors were used, and that subset was treated as a discovery cohort. All discovery cohort repertoires had been generated using a single sequencing platform. HLA typing covered class I and class II loci at four-digit resolution. The number of donors typed differed by locus, with about 629-630 for A, B, C, DRB1 and DQB1, around 500 for DQA1, 600 to 610 for DPA1, and some 470 for DPB1. Four or five DR-DQ haplotypes were handled as single units for association and clustering because linkage in the cohort was strong. On average, 235,054 unique TCR beta nucleotide sequences were sequenced per donor among 350 to 400 genotyped donors of the cohort, with roughly 18% of those sequences being non-productive.

Results and caveats for the whole study, not just this receptor: Because HLA typing was missing for some donors at each locus, association tests included only the typed subset. In vitro tests confirmed that a few of the cytomegalovirus-associated TCR beta chains recognize cytomegalovirus antigens. Because counts were too low, about 18 rarely observed V segments, including chromosome 9 orphons, were excluded from the earlier analysis of around 590 of the donors. In a later analysis, around 15,000 TCR beta sequences were associated with specific HLA alleles at a false discovery rate of 0.05. While some public TCRs were present in many individuals, most TCR sequences turned up only very rarely across donors. Compared with the approximately 670-donor mean, donors in an Asian-associated ancestry cluster had fewer N-insertions in productive TCRs, according to a later genetic analysis. Linkage disequilibrium might explain the correlated functional status among segregating V segments, but an unknown experimental factor could not be excluded. The cohort was sequenced for TCR beta chains only, and without alpha or paired-chain data the features that could be detected were limited. A total of 150 or so TCR beta chains were listed by the study as associated with cytomegalovirus. The presence/absence analyses assumed that sequencing depth was roughly uniform across donors, and that assumption may not be true. Strong co-occurrence of HLA alleles, especially DR and DQ, made assigning TCR associations to individual alleles difficult. For the cohort, immune exposure information was limited to CMV serostatus. Some IMGT-functional V segments, including TRBV6-2 and TRBV6-3, could not be distinguished by the 87-base-pair reads and were therefore excluded. A group of highly shared sequence variants was considered likely to be a technical artifact of the sequencing pipeline. A later analysis reported that several top co-occurrence clusters appeared linked to parvovirus B19, influenza, CMV and Epstein-Barr virus. The authors suggested that the approach could potentially be extended to other disease states and immunological phenotypes. In a later analysis, HLA-associated TCR beta chains were found to be more clonally expanded and to have lower generation probabilities than equally common non-associated chains. A later genetic analysis associated a missense DCLRE1C variant with V-gene and J-gene trimming of TCR beta chains, and an independent cohort replicated the association. Cytomegalovirus status was reported to be diagnosed by the classifier with high specificity and sensitivity in both the original and validation cohorts. An earlier analysis of approximately 570 of the donors showed that most TCR beta V segments appeared in productive rearrangements either about 87% or about 30% of the time, which broadly matched IMGT annotations. A later analysis found that TCR association rates varied across HLA loci, with DRB1 alleles showing the most associated TCRs and HLA-C alleles the fewest. A further reported finding was that TCR beta sequences accurately predicted the HLA-A and HLA-B alleles for most subjects in the first cohort. Most CMV-associated TCR beta chains appeared to be HLA-restricted in a later analysis, and the HLA associations seemed to be driven largely by CMV exposure.

In total, 600 or so healthy bone marrow donors made up the cohort. At the time of sampling, all cohort members were nominally healthy, though unrecorded immune exposures were likely present. The donor was CMV seronegative and was included in the group of several hundred seronegative cohort members. Each donor provided a peripheral blood sample, and peripheral blood mononuclear cells were used for TCR beta sequencing. Genomic DNA was extracted from the blood cell samples with the Qiagen DNeasy Blood Extraction Kit. The sequenced material came from PBMCs. The TCR sequence derives from a man aged 18 to 29 in good health and CMV-seronegative. Recombination connected TRBV28 to TRBJ1-1; 6 matching bases give a weak D call of TRBD1. In nucleotides, the sequence is TGTGCCAGCAGTGCACCTACAGGGTGGGGCACTGAAGCTTTCTTT. Its amino acids are CASSAPTGWGTEAFF.